This T cell receptor beta chain was recovered during a study of cytomegalovirus exposure and HLA in healthy donors. Findings of the study overall: Later examination showed HLA-associated TCR beta chains had greater clonal expansion than equally common others. Later work found most CMV-associated TCR beta chains apparently HLA-restricted. The authors considered a cluster of highly shared sequence variants likely to be a sequencing artifact.

Germline V lookup: CDR1 GTSNPN, CDR2 SVGIG (reference sequence). This CDR3 spans 13 amino acids. The V gene lost 4 bases and the J gene lost 6 bases, with 15 bases spanning the gap. Both 60 Vbeta primers and 13 Jbeta primers went into the PCR. The protocol was immunoSEQ multiplex PCR, while the TCRdb copy is restricted to in-frame clones and leaves out a portion. The data show about 160,000 clones, approximately 80% seen once. Turning to this clone: Antigen unknown.

V usage is TRBV30 and J usage is TRBJ2-5, with D tentatively TRBD2 (6 bases). The sample comprised PBMCs. The TCR comes from a man aged 18 to 30 in good health and CMV-seropositive. This chain's CDR3 is CAWMGGETQTQYF. In DNA form, the CDR3 reads TGTGCCTGGATGGGGGGAGAGACCCAGACCCAGTACTTC.